A single sample is the source of the 12 T cell receptor beta chains below, sequenced in a study of cytomegalovirus exposure and HLA in healthy donors. Assay used: immunoSEQ multiplex PCR; TCRdb lists only in-frame clones, some missing. Of approximately 130,000 clones in the sample, 80% to 90% are singletons; the top ten hold roughly 2%. The source material was PBMCs. These receptors all stem from a woman aged 18-29 years in good health and CMV-seronegative.

This chain uses TRBV4-3 with TRBJ2-1, with TRBD1 matching over 10 bases. CDR3 size: 16 residues. V dropped 1 base and J dropped 3; count of bases not matched to a gene: 3. Germline CDR1 LGHNA, CDR2 YSLEER. The CDR3: CASSQGDRGLYNEQFF. The CDR3, as DNA: TGCGCCAGCAGCCAAGGAGACAGGGGGCTCTACAATGAGCAGTTCTTC.

V gene TRBV7-2 combines with J gene TRBJ1-2, with a weak D call TRBD1 (5 bases). Looked up from germline, CDR1 is SGHTA and CDR2 is FQGNSA. The CDR3 is 13 residues long. Trimming took 1 base from V and 4 from J, leaving 7 bases between them. This CDR3 reads CASSLGGSYGYTF. The CDR3 DNA is TGTGCCAGCAGCTTAGGGGGCAGCTATGGCTACACCTTC.

In its sample, this clone is medium-sized. This chain uses TRBV7-9 with TRBJ2-5; 8 bases match TRBD1. Germline CDR1 SEHNR, CDR2 FQNEAQ (reference sequence). This CDR3 contains 15 residues. V lost 5 bases, J lost 3 bases, and 8 bases stayed unmatched. The CDR3 loop reads CASSDRTGFKETQYF. For the CDR3, the DNA is TGTGCCAGCAGCGACAGGACAGGGTTCAAAGAGACCCAGTACTTC.

The chain carries TRBV29-1 and TRBJ2-1; 12 bases are shared with TRBD2. The CDR3 covers 14 residues. Germline lookup yields CDR1 SQVTM and CDR2 ANQGSEA. V dropped 6 bases and J dropped 3; count of bases not matched to a gene: 3. The CDR3 DNA reads as TGCAGCGTAGAGACTAGCGGGGGCTACAATGAGCAGTTCTTC. Amino acids: CSVETSGGYNEQFF.

The chain is built from TRBV5-6 and TRBJ1-1; TRBD1 agrees at 9 bases. Germline lookup yields CDR1 SGHDT and CDR2 YYEEEE. The CDR3 contains 15 residues. Trimming cost V 7 bases and J 0 bases; bases outside gene matches: 7. The CDR3: CASDTGGPMNTEAFF. In nucleotides, the CDR3 is TGTGCCAGCGACACAGGGGGCCCGATGAACACTGAAGCTTTCTTT. Full variable domain (missing parts from reference TRBV5-6 and TRBJ1-1): DAGVTQSPTHLIKTRGQQVTLRCSPKSGHDTVSWYQQALGQGPQFIFQYYEEEERQRGNFPDRFSGHQFPNYSSELNVNALLLGDSALYLCASDTGGPMNTEAFFGQGTRLTVV.

The chain carries TRBV4-1 and TRBJ2-1; TRBD2 matches at 14 bases. V shed 4 bases and J 3 bases; nucleotides not matched to a gene: 8. Per the germline V gene, CDR1 is MGHRA and CDR2 is YSYEKL. CDR3 length equals 18 residues. The CDR3 region is CASSRAGLAGGRYNEQFF. The CDR3 nucleotides read TGCGCCAGCAGCCGCGCCGGACTAGCGGGAGGCCGCTACAATGAGCAGTTCTTC.

This clone has more than one count but fewer than ten. The V call is TRBV18, the J call TRBJ1-1, with D tentatively TRBD1 (6 bases). Germline-derived CDR1 and CDR2 are KGHSH and LQKENI. This CDR3 is 14 amino acids long. V dropped 8 bases and J dropped 5 bases, with 18 bases sitting between them. The CDR3 reads CASHTNRVGTEAFF. The CDR3 nucleotides read TGTGCCAGCCATACCAACAGGGTAGGGACTGAAGCTTTCTTT.

V and J are TRBV19 and TRBJ2-1; 9 nucleotides align to TRBD2. Trimming removed 3 bases from V and 10 bases from J; junction bases left unmatched: 7. Germline CDR1 is LNHDA and CDR2 is SQIVND (reference sequence). The CDR3 is 14 residues long. CDR3 amino acids: CASSMGTSPGEQFF. CDR3 in DNA: TGTGCCAGTAGTATGGGGACTAGCCCCGGAGAGCAGTTCTTC.

This clone was seen once. The chain recombines TRBV7-6 with TRBJ2-5, with 8 bases that match TRBD2. The CDR3 is 13 residues long. Trimming at V came to 5 bases and at J to 4 bases, leaving 3 bases not matched to a gene. Germline CDR1 is SGHVS and CDR2 is FNYEAQ. The CDR3 DNA follows: TGTGCCAGCAGCCCCGGGACTAGAGAGACCCAGTACTTC. Translated, it gives CASSPGTRETQYF. The variable domain in full, with the rest retrieved from reference TRBV7-6 and TRBJ2-5, is GAGVSQSPRYKVTKRGQDVALRCDPISGHVSLYWYRQALGQGPEFLTYFNYEAQQDKSGLPNDRFSAERPEGSISTLTIQRTEQRDSAMYRCASSPGTRETQYFGPGTRLLVL.

This chain uses TRBV29-1 with TRBJ2-3; D might be TRBD2 (6 bases). The CDR3 has 16 amino acids. Looked up from germline, CDR1 is SQVTM and CDR2 is ANQGSEA. The germline V and J ends were trimmed by 6 bases and 1 base, with 20 bases remaining between them. For the CDR3, the DNA is TGCAGCGTAGGTGGGGGACTCGCACTAGGCACAGATACGCAGTATTTT. This sequence encodes CSVGGGLALGTDTQYF.

The genes are TRBV27 and TRBJ2-1; 14 positions match TRBD2. CDR3 length: 15 residues. V was pared by 4 bases and J by 6 bases, with 2 bases of the junction left unmatched. Germline V gene sequence: CDR1 MNHEY, CDR2 SMNVEV (reference sequence). In DNA, the CDR3 is TGTGCCAGCAGTTCCGGGACTAGCGGGAGCAATGAGCAGTTCTTC. It specifies CASSSGTSGSNEQFF.

The CDR3 DNA reads TGTGCCAGCAGTGAGGAGGGACCAGGGTTTGGAAACACCATATATTTT. Its protein product is CASSEEGPGFGNTIYF. The J gene is TRBJ1-3, the V gene TRBV2; D is perhaps TRBD1 (5 bases). Germline-derived CDR1 and CDR2 are SNHLY and FYNNEI. The CDR3 runs 16 residues. V was trimmed by 3 bases and J by 3 bases, leaving 15 bases between them.